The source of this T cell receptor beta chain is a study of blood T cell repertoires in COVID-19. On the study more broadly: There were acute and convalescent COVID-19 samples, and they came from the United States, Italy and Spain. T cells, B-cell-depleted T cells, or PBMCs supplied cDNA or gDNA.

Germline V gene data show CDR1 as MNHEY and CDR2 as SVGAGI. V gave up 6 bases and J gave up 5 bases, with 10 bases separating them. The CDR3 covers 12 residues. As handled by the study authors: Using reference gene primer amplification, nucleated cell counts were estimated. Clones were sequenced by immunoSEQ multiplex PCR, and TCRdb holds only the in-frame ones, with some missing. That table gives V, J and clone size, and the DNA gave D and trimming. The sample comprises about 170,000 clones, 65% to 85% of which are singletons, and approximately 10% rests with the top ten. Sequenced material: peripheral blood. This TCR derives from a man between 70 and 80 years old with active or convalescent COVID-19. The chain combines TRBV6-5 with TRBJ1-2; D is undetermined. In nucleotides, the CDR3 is TGTGCCAGCAGCTCGGGAAGTTATGGCTACACCTTC. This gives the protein CASSSGSYGYTF.